This is a list of T cell receptor beta chains from one sample in a study of blood T cells in healthy people across ages. TCRdb reanalysed the 5' RACE reads using MiXCR and keeps one entry per CDR3 protein. This sample has about 1,500,000 distinct CDR3 sequences; about 40% occur once, and the top ten carry under 8%. The specimen sequenced was blood. The receptors stem from a woman between 18 and 29 years old in good health. Each CDR3 is given with its conserved first and last residue. D genes are given only for firm matches. Where a row states a size, it is once, few, many or the class of an expanded clone; other rows omit it.

- | - | TRBJ2-3 | TRBV12-5 | TGTGCTAGTGGTTTGGTACTGGGCAGGGATACCTCGCGTACGCAGTATTTT | CASGLVLGRDTSRTQYF
- | few | TRBJ2-1 | TRBV20-1 | TGCAGTGCTAGTAGGGCCAATTACTACAATGAGCAGTTCTTC | CSASRANYYNEQFF
- | - | TRBJ2-5 | TRBV4-1 | TGCGCCAGCAGCCAATCCAGAGACCTCCTCCCGCAAGAGACCCAGTACTTC | CASSQSRDLLPQETQYF
- | - | TRBJ2-7 | TRBV30 | TGTGCCTGGAGTGAATCCTGGAACGAGCAGTACTTC | CAWSESWNEQYF
- | - | TRBJ2-5 | TRBV20-1 | TGCAGTGCTAGTTCGGATCAAGAGACCCAGTACTTC | CSASSDQETQYF
- | - | TRBJ2-3 | TRBV20-1 | TGCAGTGCTAGAGACGAGGCAGGTCCCCCAGATACGCAGTATTTT | CSARDEAGPPDTQYF
- | - | TRBJ1-1 | TRBV20-1 | TGCAGTGCTAACGCTCGGGGAGCGAACACTGAAGCTTTCTTT | CSANARGANTEAFF
- | - | TRBJ1-6 | TRBV6-1 | TGTGCCAGCAGTGAGGGAGCACCCCTCCACTTT | CASSEGAPLHF
TRBD2 | - | TRBJ2-1 | TRBV5-1 | TGCGCCAGCAGCGAGACTAGCGGGGCCAACAATGAGCAGTTCTTC | CASSETSGANNEQFF
- | - | TRBJ2-5 | TRBV12-3/TRBV12-4 | TGTGCCGGCAGCCTATGGGAGACCCAGTACTTC | CAGSLWETQYF
TRBD1 | - | TRBJ2-7 | TRBV30 | TGTGCCTGGAGTGCCGGGACAGGCTACGAGCAGTACTTC | CAWSAGTGYEQYF
- | - | TRBJ1-2 | TRBV2 | TGTGCCAGCAGTGCGGCTCCAGGGCTATATGGCTACACCTTC | CASSAAPGLYGYTF
- | - | TRBJ1-1 | TRBV5-6 | TGTGCCAGCAGCATGTACGGGACGGTGAACACTGAAGCTTTCTTT | CASSMYGTVNTEAFF
- | few | TRBJ2-1 | TRBV7-9 | TGTGCCAGCAGACGATCGGGACTCGTCCATGAGCAGTTCTTC | CASRRSGLVHEQFF
- | - | TRBJ2-2 | TRBV4-2 | TGTGCCAGCAGCCAAGAAGTAACTTACACCGGGGAGCTGTTTTTT | CASSQEVTYTGELFF
- | - | TRBJ2-2 | TRBV5-4 | TGTGCCAGCAGCGTGCCGGGATCCCAAACCGGGGAGCTGTTTTTT | CASSVPGSQTGELFF
TRBD2 | - | TRBJ2-3 | TRBV3-1 | TGTGCCAGCAGCCCCAGACTAGCGGGGGACACAGATACGCAGTATTTT | CASSPRLAGDTDTQYF
- | - | TRBJ1-6 | TRBV27 | TGTGCCAGCAGTTTTGACATTGGGGGAATCTATAATTCACCCCTCCACTTT | CASSFDIGGIYNSPLHF
- | few | TRBJ1-2 | TRBV6-1 | TGTGCCAGCAGTGAAAGGTTGGAGATCTATGGCTACACCTTC | CASSERLEIYGYTF
- | - | TRBJ1-2 | TRBV16 | TGTGCCAGCAGCCAATCGACATTAGTTGAGGGGGAGGACGGCTACACCTTC | CASSQSTLVEGEDGYTF
TRBD2 | - | TRBJ2-6 | TRBV2 | TGTGCCAGCAAAGAGCTACTAGCGGGGGGAGGCTCTGGGGCCAACGTCCTGACTTTC | CASKELLAGGGSGANVLTF
- | - | TRBJ1-5 | TRBV7-2 | TGTGCCAGCAGCTCCTCCAGGGAATTCCAGCCCCAGCATTTT | CASSSSREFQPQHF
TRBD1 | few | TRBJ1-6 | TRBV20-1 | TGCAGTGCTCTTCCAGGGACAGCTTATAATTCACCCCTCCACTTT | CSALPGTAYNSPLHF
- | few | TRBJ1-2 | TRBV7-9 | TGTGCCAGCAGCTTAGGAAGTGAAGGCTACACCTTC | CASSLGSEGYTF
- | few | TRBJ2-1 | TRBV9 | TGTGCCAGCAGCGTTTGGGGACTGGCCCACAATGAGCAGTTCTTC | CASSVWGLAHNEQFF
TRBD2 | few | TRBJ2-1 | TRBV12-3/TRBV12-4 | TGTGCCAGCAGTAACCTAGCGGGGGGCATCAATGAGCAGTTCTTC | CASSNLAGGINEQFF
- | - | TRBJ2-3 | TRBV11-2 | TGTGCCAGCAGCTCCGGGACGTCCAGTGAGACAGATACGCAGTATTTT | CASSSGTSSETDTQYF
- | - | TRBJ2-4 | TRBV21-1 | TGTGCCTGCAGCAAACCACAGGCCCAAAACATTCAGTACTTC | CACSKPQAQNIQYF
TRBD2 | few | TRBJ2-7 | TRBV20-1 | TGCAGTGCTCAGAGCGGGAACGAGCAGTACTTC | CSAQSGNEQYF
- | - | TRBJ2-5 | TRBV5-6 | TGTGCCAGCAATCGGGCGGGGCCCGAGACCCAGTACTTC | CASNRAGPETQYF
- | - | TRBJ2-5 | TRBV9 | TGTACCAGCAGTGCTTACCAAGAGACCCAGTACTTC | CTSSAYQETQYF
TRBD2 | - | TRBJ2-1 | TRBV3-1 | TGTGCCAGCAGCCAGACAAGCGGGGGGCGCAATGAGCAGTTCTTC | CASSQTSGGRNEQFF
- | - | TRBJ1-1 | TRBV5-1 | TGCGCCAGCAGCTTGGCCCCTGTTGGAACTGAAGCTTTCTTT | CASSLAPVGTEAFF
- | - | TRBJ2-7 | TRBV14 | TGTGCCAGCAGCCTCCCGGGACACCCAGTTGAGCAGTACTTC | CASSLPGHPVEQYF
TRBD1 | few | TRBJ2-3 | TRBV2 | TGTGCCAGCAGTGAGGGGGGACAGGTCGGCACAGATACGCAGTATTTT | CASSEGGQVGTDTQYF
TRBD2 | - | TRBJ2-7 | TRBV6-1 | TGTGCCAGAAGTGAGAAGGGACTAGCGGTCCCGTCCTACGAGCAGTACTTC | CARSEKGLAVPSYEQYF